Each of the 31 T cell receptor beta chains below was sequenced from the same sample in a study of cytomegalovirus exposure and HLA in healthy donors. The method was immunoSEQ multiplex PCR; TCRdb's version includes in-frame clones alone and lacks a portion of them. The repertoire holds 140,000 or so clones, with approximately 89% as singletons. The sequenced sample was PBMCs. The receptors were gathered from a man aged 18-30 years in good health and CMV-seronegative.

This chain joins TRBV27 and TRBJ1-1, with 11 positions matching TRBD1. Looked up from germline, CDR1 is MNHEY and CDR2 is SMNVEV (reference sequence). There are 15 residues in the CDR3. V lost 5 bases and J lost 7; bases outside the gene matches: 9. The CDR3 nucleotides are TGTGCCAGCAGTCCGGGGGACAGGGGGTGGATTGAAGCTTTCTTT. As protein: CASSPGDRGWIEAFF.

The J gene is TRBJ1-2, the V gene TRBV9; the match to TRBD1 covers 7 bases. The CDR3 runs to 15 residues. J was trimmed by 3 bases and V by 2 bases; bases with no gene match: 7. Germline CDR1 SGDLS, CDR2 YYNGEE. The CDR3 DNA reads TGTGCCAGCAGCGTTGAGGGCAGGGGGGACTATGGCTACACCTTC. Amino acid sequence: CASSVEGRGDYGYTF.

V gene TRBV2 combines with J gene TRBJ1-2; 9 bases are a match to TRBD1. The CDR3 is 14 residues long. V was clipped by 6 bases and J by 3 bases; unmatched bases: 5. CDR1 is SNHLY and CDR2 is FYNNEI in the germline V gene. CDR3 in amino acids: CASSEDRGDYGYTF. In DNA, the CDR3 is TGTGCCAGCAGCGAGGACAGGGGAGACTATGGCTACACCTTC.

The rearrangement uses TRBV6-1 and TRBJ2-7; 8 nucleotides line up with TRBD2. The CDR3 has 16 amino acids. Germline CDR1 reads MNHNS; CDR2 reads SASEGT. After removal of 2 bases from V and 0 bases from J, the junction contained 6 bases not matched to a gene. CDR3 nucleotides: TGTGCCAGCAGTGAATTAGCGGGGTTTAGCTCCTACGAGCAGTACGTC. Its protein product is CASSELAGFSSYEQYV.

This rearrangement joins TRBV6-6 to TRBJ1-2; 8 nucleotides line up with TRBD1. The V gene's germline CDR1 is MNHNY and CDR2 SVGAGI (reference sequence). V shed 2 bases and J 4 bases; nucleotides not matched to a gene: 3. CDR3 size: 14 residues. The CDR3, as DNA: TGTGCCAGCAGTTACGACAGGGGTTCCTATGGCTACACCTTC. This encodes CASSYDRGSYGYTF.

V and J are TRBV9 and TRBJ2-2; D unresolved. CDR3 length: 14 amino acids. V lost 0 bases to trimming and J lost 4 bases, with 7 bases between them. CDR1 is SGDLS, CDR2 YYNGEE, per germline. The CDR3 protein is CASSVVPRTGELFF. The CDR3 coding sequence is TGTGCCAGCAGCGTAGTCCCCCGCACCGGGGAGCTGTTTTTT.

The J gene is TRBJ1-1, the V gene TRBV19, with a weak D call TRBD1 (6 bases). Germline CDR1 is LNHDA and CDR2 is SQIVND (reference sequence). Trimming removed 6 bases from V and 1 base from J, with 15 bases in between. The CDR3 loop spans 15 amino acids. CDR3 region: CASRPDRTPNTEAFF. The DNA for the CDR3 is TGTGCCAGTAGGCCGGACAGAACCCCGAACACTGAAGCTTTCTTT.

The chain combines TRBV5-1 with TRBJ1-1; 8 nucleotides align to TRBD1. CDR3 length: 14 amino acids. Germline V gene data show CDR1 as SGHRS and CDR2 as YFSETQ. Germline trimming cut 4 bases from V and 1 base from J; bases unmatched to any gene: 3. CDR3 coding DNA: TGCGCCAGCAGCCCCGGGACAGGGAACACTGAAGCTTTCTTT. Protein: CASSPGTGNTEAFF. The entire variable domain, with the rest obtained from reference TRBV5-1 and TRBJ1-1, is as follows: KAGVTQTPRYLIKTRGQQVTLSCSPISGHRSVSWYQQTPGQGLQFLFEYFSETQRNKGNFPGRFSGRQFSNSRSEMNVSTLELGDSALYLCASSPGTGNTEAFFGQGTRLTVV.

The chain couples TRBV7-9 to TRBJ2-4; 7 nucleotides agree with TRBD1. V shed 3 bases, J shed 1 base, and the junction held 12 bases outside the gene matches. The CDR3 has 18 amino acids. CDR1 and CDR2 from the germline V gene are SEHNR and FQNEAQ (reference sequence). CDR3 bases: TGTGCCAGCAGCTTCCAAAGACAGGGTTTGGGTGCCAAAAACATTCAGTACTTC. It translates to CASSFQRQGLGAKNIQYF.

This chain uses TRBV4-1 with TRBJ2-3; 11 positions agree with TRBD2. V dropped 0 bases and J dropped 3; count of bases not matched to a gene: 2. Per germline, CDR1 MGHRA and CDR2 YSYEKL. CDR3 size: 16 residues. The CDR3, as DNA: TGCGCCAGCAGCCAAGATACTAGCGGGAGAACAGATACGCAGTATTTT. Amino acids: CASSQDTSGRTDTQYF.

The chain carries TRBV7-2 and TRBJ2-1; TRBD2 matches at 10 bases. The junction had 7 bases not matched to a gene; V was cut back by 4 bases and J by 7 bases. Germline V gives CDR1 SGHTA, CDR2 FQGNSA. The CDR3 runs 15 residues. The CDR3 nucleotides read TGTGCCAGCAGCTCTTTCGGGACTAGCGTTAATGAGCAGTTCTTC. It translates to CASSSFGTSVNEQFF.

V and J are TRBV7-3 and TRBJ2-1; D is possibly TRBD1 (6 bases). This CDR3 is built from 15 residues. The germline V and J ends were trimmed by 2 bases and 3 bases, with 11 bases remaining between them. Germline values: CDR1 SGHTA, CDR2 FQGTGA. The CDR3 here is CASSLGGSVYNEQFF. CDR3 nucleotides: TGTGCCAGCAGCTTAGGGGGCTCCGTCTACAATGAGCAGTTCTTC. Based on the CDR3 plus reference TRBV7-3 and TRBJ2-1, the full variable domain is GAGVSQTPSNKVTEKGKYVELRCDPISGHTALYWYRQSLGQGPEFLIYFQGTGAADDSGLPNDRFFAVRPEGSVSTLKIQRTERGDSAVYLCASSLGGSVYNEQFFGPGTRLTVL.

The chain joins TRBV5-1 to TRBJ2-1, with 12 bases fitting TRBD2. Germline assignment: CDR1 SGHRS and CDR2 YFSETQ. The CDR3 runs 14 residues. V trimming: 4 bases; J trimming: 8 bases; junction bases outside the gene matches: 4. The CDR3 bases are TGCGCCAGCAGCGCGACTAGCGGGGGAGATGAGCAGTTCTTC. It encodes CASSATSGGDEQFF.

This sequence joins TRBV9 and TRBJ2-7; 12 nucleotides agree with TRBD2. Germline values: CDR1 SGDLS, CDR2 YYNGEE. The CDR3 contains 13 residues. J was trimmed by 10 bases and V by 2 bases; bases with no gene match: 4. The CDR3 reads CASSVGTSGRQYV. CDR3 sequence (DNA): TGTGCCAGCAGCGTTGGGACTAGCGGGCGACAGTACGTC.

The chain employs TRBV16 and TRBJ2-4; D possibly corresponds to TRBD1 (5 bases). The CDR3 has 15 amino acids. The V and J ends lost 2 bases and 4 bases respectively, with 12 bases between them. Germline CDR1 and CDR2: KGHSY and FQNENV. The CDR3 is CASSQTLGQKNIQYF. CDR3 nucleotides: TGTGCCAGCAGCCAAACGCTCGGACAAAAAAACATTCAGTACTTC.

This chain joins TRBV15 and TRBJ2-7, with a tentative D call TRBD2 (6 bases). V was pared by 1 base and J by 4 bases, with 11 bases between. CDR1 LNHNV and CDR2 YYDKDF come from the germline V gene (reference sequence). The CDR3 covers 14 residues. CDR3 nucleotide sequence: TGTGCCACCAGCAGAGGGGGGGTTTGGTACGAGCAGTACGTC. It yields the protein CATSRGGVWYEQYV.

The V gene is TRBV9, the J gene TRBJ2-2; TRBD1 is a possible D gene (6 bases). V lost 3 bases and J lost 7, with 22 bases in between. The CDR3 contains 17 residues. Germline V gene lookup returns CDR1 SGDLS and CDR2 YYNGEE. The CDR3 spells CASSAQQGTLTIGELFF. The CDR3 nucleotides are TGTGCCAGCAGCGCTCAACAGGGAACCCTCACTATCGGGGAGCTGTTTTTT.

The chain employs TRBV5-4 and TRBJ2-7, with 10 nucleotides matching TRBD1. Losses at the gene ends were 4 bases for V and 6 bases for J; bases not matched to a gene: 10. This CDR3 comprises 15 residues. The germline V gene encodes CDR1 SGHNT and CDR2 YYREEE (reference sequence). This CDR3 is CASSLGQGRGSEQYF. Here the CDR3 DNA reads TGTGCCAGCAGCCTGGGACAGGGGAGGGGTAGCGAGCAGTACTTC.

The V gene is TRBV23-1, the J gene TRBJ1-5; tentatively, D is TRBD1 (5 bases). TRBV23-1 is an ORF for which the function is uncertain. The CDR3 runs 12 residues. The V end was cut by 3 bases, the J end by 6 bases, with 6 bases between. The CDR3 DNA follows: TGCGCCAGCAGTCACGGGGGTCAGCCCCAGCATTTT. Residues: CASSHGGQPQHF.

This chain links TRBV25-1 with TRBJ2-7; 9 positions agree with TRBD2. The germline CDR1 and CDR2 sequences are MGHDK and SYGVNS. The CDR3 is 15 residues long. Trimming took 4 bases from V and 0 from J; bases not matched to a gene: 4. The CDR3 region has the DNA TGTGCCAGCAGTGTTAGCGGGGGCCTCTCCTACGAGCAGTACTTC. Encoded protein: CASSVSGGLSYEQYF.

CDR3 sequence reads: CASSIGSSGANVLTF. For the CDR3, the DNA is TGTGCCAGTAGTATCGGGTCCTCTGGGGCCAACGTCCTGACTTTC. The chain combines TRBV19 with TRBJ2-6; D remains ambiguous. V was cut by 3 bases and J by 0 bases, with 6 bases left in between. Germline-derived CDR1 and CDR2 are LNHDA and SQIVND (reference sequence). The length of the CDR3 is 15 residues.

This chain joins TRBV6-1 and TRBJ2-7; perhaps TRBD1 as D (5 bases). Deletions cut 6 bases from V and 3 bases from J, with 15 bases between. The CDR3 is 14 amino acids. Per germline, CDR1 MNHNS and CDR2 SASEGT. The CDR3 DNA follows: TGTGCCAGCAGCGCTCAGGGCCAGGGCTACGAGCAGTACTTC. Its protein product is CASSAQGQGYEQYF.

V and J are TRBV11-2 and TRBJ2-3; no clear D gene. Germline CDR1 reads SGHAT; CDR2 reads FQNNGV. V was clipped by 3 bases and J by 4 bases, with 8 bases between them. The length of the CDR3 is 13 residues. CDR3 nucleotide sequence: TGTGCCAGCAGCTTCGAGTTGGCAGATACGCAGTATTTT. Encoded protein: CASSFELADTQYF.

The chain combines TRBV19 with TRBJ1-4, with a possible D match to TRBD1 (6 bases). Germline lookup yields CDR1 LNHDA and CDR2 SQIVND (reference sequence). The CDR3 is 16 amino acids. V was trimmed by 3 bases and J by 7 bases, leaving 18 bases between them. CDR3 region: CASSMPGGLGTEKLFF. CDR3 sequence (DNA): TGTGCCAGTAGTATGCCGGGGGGGCTGGGGACTGAAAAACTGTTTTTT.

This clone occurred once. This chain connects TRBV2 to TRBJ2-3; 9 positions match TRBD2. This CDR3 has 13 amino acids. V was clipped by 9 bases and J by 4 bases; unmatched bases: 5. The germline gives CDR1 SNHLY, CDR2 FYNNEI. CDR3 nucleotides: TGTGCCAGGGCCGGGACTAGCCCAGATACGCAGTATTTT. Translating gives CARAGTSPDTQYF.

The gene calls are TRBV6-5 and TRBJ2-3; 8 bases are a match to TRBD2. The CDR3 has 15 amino acids. The V gene end was trimmed by 6 bases and the J gene end by 1 base; junction bases not matched to a gene: 6. Germline CDR1 MNHEY, CDR2 SVGAGI. CDR3 residues: CASRMAGGRTDTQYF. The CDR3 DNA sequence: TGTGCCAGCAGAATGGCGGGGGGACGCACAGATACGCAGTATTTT.

The genes are TRBV6-6 and TRBJ1-1; TRBD1 matches at 7 bases. The junction had 3 bases not matched to a gene; V was cut back by 2 bases and J by 6 bases. The CDR3 sequence is 13 residues long. CDR1 and CDR2 from the germline V gene are MNHNY and SVGAGI (reference sequence). As DNA, the CDR3 is TGTGCCAGCAGTTACGGGACAGCACCTGAAGCTTTCTTT. It is translated as CASSYGTAPEAFF.

The chain is built from TRBV6-1 and TRBJ1-2; D ambiguous. Germline values: CDR1 MNHNS, CDR2 SASEGT. CDR3 length: 14 amino acids. V was clipped by 6 bases and J by 8 bases, with 19 bases between them. CDR3 nucleotide sequence: TGTGCCAGCAGCCCCCTCGTGGGTGAGGGCGGCTACACCTTC. It encodes CASSPLVGEGGYTF.

The chain recombines TRBV6-5 with TRBJ2-3; no clear D. Germline V gene data show CDR1 as MNHEY and CDR2 as SVGAGI. The CDR3 spans 16 residues. V dropped 1 base and J dropped 1 base, with 12 bases sitting between them. CDR3 nucleotides: TGTGCCAGCAGTTACTTCCTAGGTGCTGGCACAGATACGCAGTATTTT. Its translation is CASSYFLGAGTDTQYF.

This clone was detected only once. The rearrangement links TRBV27 to TRBJ1-2; D might be TRBD1 (5 bases). From germline, CDR1 is MNHEY and CDR2 SMNVEV (reference sequence). V was shortened by 4 bases and J by 3 bases, with 15 bases between the two germline ends. CDR3 length equals 15 residues. CDR3 sequence (DNA): TGTGCCAGCAGTTGGGTGCCGGGAGGGGACTATGGCTACACCTTC. This sequence encodes CASSWVPGGDYGYTF.

This clone was found once. The chain combines TRBV19 with TRBJ2-7, with TRBD1 matching 7 bases. Trimming cost V 6 bases and J 3 bases; bases outside gene matches: 11. Germline CDR1 and CDR2: LNHDA and SQIVND (reference sequence). This CDR3 region has 15 residues. The CDR3 reads CASRVTGAGYYEQYF. CDR3 nucleotide sequence: TGTGCCAGTAGGGTAACAGGGGCGGGCTACTACGAGCAGTACTTC.